What follows is one TCR beta chain and its context. Its antigen is not known. Germline-derived CDR1 and CDR2 are LGHNA and YNFKEQ. The CDR3 is 15 amino acids. The record lacks a DNA sequence. The sample originates from a study of synovial regulatory T cells in juvenile arthritis. General study results and limits: Synovial Teff and blood CPL repertoires partially overlapped with iaTreg TCR repertoires, which were largely patient-private.

Libraries were prepared by immunoSEQ multiplex PCR; TCRdb keeps only in-frame clonotypes and omits some of them. This sample contains 8,000 to 10,000 clones. The specimen sequenced was Treg cells from blood. Sample subset: remaining (HLA-DR-negative) circulating blood Treg cells. The J gene is TRBJ1-1, the V gene TRBV4-2; TCRdb selects TRBD1, and the lack of DNA leaves this call unchecked. This receptor was identified in a donor under 30 with juvenile idiopathic arthritis. The CDR3 protein is CASSLQGQGISEAFF.